This note documents a single T cell receptor beta chain sequence. The clone's antigen remains unknown. One base away there is no much larger clone; base qualities are not given. The germline V gene sets CDR1 to SGHRS and CDR2 to YFSETQ. From the cysteine through the phenylalanine, the CDR3 covers 14 amino acids. Solely the CDR3 DNA is kept, with 42 bases framed from the first base. V and J lose 2 bases and 4 bases, and a span of 12 bases separates them. Library prep was done by the immunoSEQ multiplex PCR assay. The clones in this table, taken by TCRdb from immuneACCESS, are in-frame only. Not every clone is retained; where verified, under half of the shortfall comes from an unresolved V gene, and the cause of the rest is unknown. This sample comprises 40,000 to 50,000 clones, approximately 95% of them detected only once. Around 0.48% of the sample belongs to the ten largest clones. These data are taken from a study of T cell changes during pregnancy in multiple sclerosis (dated by TCRdb to between 2018 and 2020). Study-level background: In women with multiple sclerosis, the researchers looked at how the T cell repertoire shifted as pregnancy progressed.

The chain employs TRBV5-1 and TRBJ1-2, with the D gene uncertain. The clonotype was recovered from a female donor with multiple sclerosis, enrolled in a pregnancy study. The input for sequencing was CD4+ T cells from peripheral blood mononuclear cells, taken in the first trimester of pregnancy. CDR3 reads: CASSFDLGSYGYTF. In nucleotides, the sequence is TGCGCCAGCAGCTTTGATTTGGGCTCCTATGGCTACACCTTC.